This T cell receptor (beta chain) was identified in a study of blood T cell repertoires in COVID-19. Overall study context: In each case, the material was cDNA or gDNA derived from T cells, B-cell-depleted T cells, or PBMCs.

The germline gives CDR1 SGHAT, CDR2 FQNNGV. V was clipped by 8 bases and J by 0 bases; unmatched bases: 9. This CDR3 is built from 17 residues. Sequencing used immunoSEQ multiplex PCR; TCRdb keeps in-frame clones, though not all of them. The sample shows some 89,000 clones, approximately 81% of them seen only once. Sequenced sample: peripheral blood. V gene TRBV11-2 combines with J gene TRBJ2-6; 8 positions agree with TRBD1. The sequence came from a man aged 60-69 years with acute or convalescent COVID-19. CDR3 in amino acids: CASLPQGAISGANVLTF. CDR3 bases: TGTGCCAGCCTTCCTCAGGGGGCCATCTCTGGGGCCAACGTCCTGACTTTC.